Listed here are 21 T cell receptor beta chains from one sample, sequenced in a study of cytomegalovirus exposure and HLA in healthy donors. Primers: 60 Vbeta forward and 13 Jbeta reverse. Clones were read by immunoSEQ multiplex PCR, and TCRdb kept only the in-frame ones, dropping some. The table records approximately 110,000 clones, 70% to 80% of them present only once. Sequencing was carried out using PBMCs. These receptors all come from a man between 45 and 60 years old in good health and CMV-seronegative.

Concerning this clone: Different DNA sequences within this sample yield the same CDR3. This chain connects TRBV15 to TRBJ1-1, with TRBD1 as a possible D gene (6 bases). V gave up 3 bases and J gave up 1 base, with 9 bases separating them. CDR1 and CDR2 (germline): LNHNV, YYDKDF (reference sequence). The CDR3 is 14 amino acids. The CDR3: CATSRGRGNTEAFF. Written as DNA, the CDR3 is TGTGCCACCAGCAGGGGCAGGGGGAACACTGAAGCTTTCTTT.

CDR3 residues: CASSQDPTGGDGYTF. For the CDR3, the DNA is TGCGCCAGCAGCCAAGACCCAACAGGGGGCGACGGCTACACCTTC. The V gene is TRBV4-1, the J gene TRBJ1-2; 9 bases align to TRBD1. Trimming took 0 bases from V and 8 from J; bases not matched to a gene: 7. Germline V gene sequence: CDR1 MGHRA, CDR2 YSYEKL. The CDR3 is made up of 15 amino acids.

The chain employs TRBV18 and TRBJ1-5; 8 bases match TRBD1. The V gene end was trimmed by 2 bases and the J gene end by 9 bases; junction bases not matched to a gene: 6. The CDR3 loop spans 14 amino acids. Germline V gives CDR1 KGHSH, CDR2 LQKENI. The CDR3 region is CASSPRTGGTPQHF. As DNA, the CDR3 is TGTGCCAGCTCACCAAGAACAGGGGGAACGCCCCAGCATTTT. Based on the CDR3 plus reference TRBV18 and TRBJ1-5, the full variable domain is NAGVMQNPRHLVRRRGQEARLRCSPMKGHSHVYWYRQLPEEGLKFMVYLQKENIIDESGMPKERFSAEFPKEGPSILRIQQVVRGDSAAYFCASSPRTGGTPQHFGDGTRLSIL.

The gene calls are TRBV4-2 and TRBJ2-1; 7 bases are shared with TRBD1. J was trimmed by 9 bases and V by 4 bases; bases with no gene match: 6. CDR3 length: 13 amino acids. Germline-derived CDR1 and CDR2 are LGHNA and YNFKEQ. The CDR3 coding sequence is TGTGCCAGCAGCCCAACAGGGGATAGTGAGCAGTTCTTC. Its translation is CASSPTGDSEQFF.

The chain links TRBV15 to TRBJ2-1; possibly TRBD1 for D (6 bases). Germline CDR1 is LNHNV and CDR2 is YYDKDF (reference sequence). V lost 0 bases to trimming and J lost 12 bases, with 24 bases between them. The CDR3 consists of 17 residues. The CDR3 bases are TGTGCCACCAGCAGAGATTTAGGGACAAAGGCCCCGGGTCGGCAGTTCTTC. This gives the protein CATSRDLGTKAPGRQFF.

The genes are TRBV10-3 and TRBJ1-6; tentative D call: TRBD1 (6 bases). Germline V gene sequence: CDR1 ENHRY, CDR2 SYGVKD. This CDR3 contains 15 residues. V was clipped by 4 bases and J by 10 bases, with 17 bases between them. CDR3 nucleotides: TGTGCCATCAGTGGGGGTGCGGGGGCGGGCTCACCCCTCCACTTT. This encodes CAISGGAGAGSPLHF.

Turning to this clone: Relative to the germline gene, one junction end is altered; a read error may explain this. CDR3 region: CSSSFGQGNSPLHF. In nucleotides, the CDR3 is TGTTCCAGCAGCTTCGGACAGGGGAATTCACCCCTCCACTTT. V gene TRBV7-9 combines with J gene TRBJ1-6; 9 nucleotides agree with TRBD1. This CDR3 has 14 amino acids. CDR1 SEHNR and CDR2 FQNEAQ come from the germline V gene (reference sequence).

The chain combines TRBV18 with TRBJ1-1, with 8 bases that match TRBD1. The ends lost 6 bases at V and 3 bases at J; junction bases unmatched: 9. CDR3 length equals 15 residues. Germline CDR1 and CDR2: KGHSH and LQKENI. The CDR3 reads CASSPDRAGDTEAFF. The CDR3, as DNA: TGTGCCAGCTCTCCGGACAGGGCAGGAGACACTGAAGCTTTCTTT.

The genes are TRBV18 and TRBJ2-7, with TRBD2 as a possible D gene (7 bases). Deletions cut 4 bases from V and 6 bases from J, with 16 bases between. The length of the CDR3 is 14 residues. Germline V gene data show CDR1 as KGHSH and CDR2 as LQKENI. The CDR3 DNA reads TGTGCCAGCTCACTTTCGCCGGGGGGCGGCGAGCAGTACGTC. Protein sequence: CASSLSPGGGEQYV.

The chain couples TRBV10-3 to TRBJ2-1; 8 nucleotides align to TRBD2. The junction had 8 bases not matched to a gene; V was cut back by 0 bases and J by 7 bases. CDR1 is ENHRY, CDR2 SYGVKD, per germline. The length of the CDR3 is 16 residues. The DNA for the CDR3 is TGTGCCATCAGTGAGTCGATGTTAGCGGGGAGGAATGAGCAGTTCTTC. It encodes CAISESMLAGRNEQFF.

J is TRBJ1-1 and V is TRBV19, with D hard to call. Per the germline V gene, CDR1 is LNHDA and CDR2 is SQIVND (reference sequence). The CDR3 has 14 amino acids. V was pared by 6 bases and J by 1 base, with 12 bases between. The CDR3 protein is CASRLDTTNTEAFF. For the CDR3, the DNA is TGTGCCAGTAGACTCGACACGACGAACACTGAAGCTTTCTTT.

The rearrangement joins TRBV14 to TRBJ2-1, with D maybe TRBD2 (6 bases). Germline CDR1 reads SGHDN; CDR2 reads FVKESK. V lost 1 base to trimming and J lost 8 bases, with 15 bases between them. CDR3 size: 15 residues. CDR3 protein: CASSQGLGGPDEQFF. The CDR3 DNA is TGTGCCAGCAGCCAAGGCCTCGGGGGACCTGATGAGCAGTTCTTC.

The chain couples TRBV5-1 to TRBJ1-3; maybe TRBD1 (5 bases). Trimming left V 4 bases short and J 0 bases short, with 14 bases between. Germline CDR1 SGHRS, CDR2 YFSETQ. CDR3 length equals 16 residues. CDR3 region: CASSPSSTASGNTIYF. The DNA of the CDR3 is TGCGCCAGCAGCCCAAGCTCGACAGCCTCTGGAAACACCATATATTTT. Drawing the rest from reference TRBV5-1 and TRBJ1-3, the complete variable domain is KAGVTQTPRYLIKTRGQQVTLSCSPISGHRSVSWYQQTPGQGLQFLFEYFSETQRNKGNFPGRFSGRQFSNSRSEMNVSTLELGDSALYLCASSPSSTASGNTIYFGEGSWLTVV.

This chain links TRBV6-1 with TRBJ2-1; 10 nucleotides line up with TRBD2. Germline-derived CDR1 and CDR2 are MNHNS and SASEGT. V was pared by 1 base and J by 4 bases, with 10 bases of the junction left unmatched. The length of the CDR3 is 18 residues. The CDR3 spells CASSEVASGGASYNEQFF. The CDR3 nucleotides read TGTGCCAGCAGTGAAGTTGCCAGCGGGGGGGCCAGTTACAATGAGCAGTTCTTC.

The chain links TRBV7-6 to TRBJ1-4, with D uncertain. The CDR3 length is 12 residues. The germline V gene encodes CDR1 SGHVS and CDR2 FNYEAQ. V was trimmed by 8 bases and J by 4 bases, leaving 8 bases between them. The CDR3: CASGHINEKLFF. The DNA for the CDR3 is TGTGCCAGCGGTCACATTAATGAAAAACTGTTTTTT.

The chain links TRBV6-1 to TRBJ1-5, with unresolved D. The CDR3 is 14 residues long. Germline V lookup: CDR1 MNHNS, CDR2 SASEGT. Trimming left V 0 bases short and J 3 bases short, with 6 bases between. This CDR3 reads CASSEAGDNQPQHF. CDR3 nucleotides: TGTGCCAGCAGTGAAGCCGGGGACAATCAGCCCCAGCATTTT.

For the CDR3, the DNA is TGCGCCAGCCAGACACAGGCGAACACAGATACGCAGTATTTT. As protein: CASQTQANTDTQYF. The rearrangement links TRBV5-1 to TRBJ2-3, with a tentative D call TRBD1 (5 bases). Looked up from germline, CDR1 is SGHRS and CDR2 is YFSETQ. The germline V and J ends were trimmed by 7 bases and 2 bases, with 14 bases remaining between them. The length of the CDR3 is 14 residues.

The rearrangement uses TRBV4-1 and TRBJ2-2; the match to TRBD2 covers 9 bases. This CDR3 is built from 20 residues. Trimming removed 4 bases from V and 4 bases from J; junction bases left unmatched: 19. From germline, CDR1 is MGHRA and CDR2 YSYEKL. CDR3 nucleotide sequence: TGCGCCAGCAGCCGCCGACCTGCGGCTATAGCGGGGGAGGCCACCGGGGAGCTGTTTTTT. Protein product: CASSRRPAAIAGEATGELFF.

This chain's CDR3 is CASRNLAGGWTGELFF. DNA for the CDR3: TGTGCCAGCAGAAACCTAGCGGGGGGTTGGACCGGGGAGCTGTTTTTT. The rearrangement links TRBV11-1 to TRBJ2-2; the match to TRBD2 covers 11 bases. The ends lost 6 bases at V and 5 bases at J; junction bases unmatched: 8. Germline V gene sequence: CDR1 SGHAT, CDR2 FQDESV (reference sequence). There are 16 residues in the CDR3.

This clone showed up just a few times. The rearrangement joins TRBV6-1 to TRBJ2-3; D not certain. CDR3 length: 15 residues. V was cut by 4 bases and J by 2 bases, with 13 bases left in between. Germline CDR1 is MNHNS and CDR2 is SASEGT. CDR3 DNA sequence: TGTGCCAGCAGTGCCTCTGGCGAGGTCACAGATACGCAGTATTTT. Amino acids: CASSASGEVTDTQYF.

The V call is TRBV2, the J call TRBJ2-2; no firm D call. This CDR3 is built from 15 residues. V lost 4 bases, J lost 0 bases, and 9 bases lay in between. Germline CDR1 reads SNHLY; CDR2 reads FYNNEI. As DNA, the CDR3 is TGTGCCAGCAGTGCTGAGGTTGCGAACACCGGGGAGCTGTTTTTT. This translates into CASSAEVANTGELFF. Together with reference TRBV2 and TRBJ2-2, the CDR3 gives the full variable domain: EPEVTQTPSHQVTQMGQEVILRCVPISNHLYFYWYRQILGQKVEFLVSFYNNEISEKSEIFDDQFSVERPDGSNFTLKIRSTKLEDSAMYFCASSAEVANTGELFFGEGSRLTVL.